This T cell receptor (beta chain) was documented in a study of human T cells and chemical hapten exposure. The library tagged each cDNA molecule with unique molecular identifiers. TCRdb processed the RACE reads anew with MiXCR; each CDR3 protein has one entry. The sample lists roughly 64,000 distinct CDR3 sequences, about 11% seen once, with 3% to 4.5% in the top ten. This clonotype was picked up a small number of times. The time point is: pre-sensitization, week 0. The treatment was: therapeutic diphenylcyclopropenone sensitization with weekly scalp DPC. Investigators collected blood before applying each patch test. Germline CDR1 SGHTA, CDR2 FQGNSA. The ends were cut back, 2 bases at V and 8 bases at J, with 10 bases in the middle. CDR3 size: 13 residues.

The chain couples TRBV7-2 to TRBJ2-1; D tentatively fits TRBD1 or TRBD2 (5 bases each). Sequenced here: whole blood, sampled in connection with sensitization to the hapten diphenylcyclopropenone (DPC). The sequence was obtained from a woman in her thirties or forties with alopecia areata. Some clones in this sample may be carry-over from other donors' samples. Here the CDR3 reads CASSLWGTDEQFF. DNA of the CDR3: TGTGCCAGCAGCTTATGGGGGACCGATGAGCAGTTCTTC. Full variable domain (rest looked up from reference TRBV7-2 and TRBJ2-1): GAGVSQSPSNKVTEKGKDVELRCDPISGHTALYWYRQSLGQGLEFLIYFQGNSAPDKSGLPSDRFSAERTGGSVSTLTIQRTQQEDSAVYLCASSLWGTDEQFFGPGTRLTVL.